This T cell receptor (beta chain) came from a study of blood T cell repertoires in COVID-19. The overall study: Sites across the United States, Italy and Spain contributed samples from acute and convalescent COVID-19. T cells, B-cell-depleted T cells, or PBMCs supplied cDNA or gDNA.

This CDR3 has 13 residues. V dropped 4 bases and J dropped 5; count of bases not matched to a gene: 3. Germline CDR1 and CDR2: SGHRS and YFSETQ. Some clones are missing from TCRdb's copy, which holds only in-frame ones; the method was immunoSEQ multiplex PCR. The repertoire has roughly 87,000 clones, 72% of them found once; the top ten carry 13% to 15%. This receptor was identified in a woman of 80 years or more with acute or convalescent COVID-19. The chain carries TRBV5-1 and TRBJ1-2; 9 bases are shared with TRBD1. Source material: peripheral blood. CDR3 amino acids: CASSRGQGYGYTF. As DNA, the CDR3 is TGCGCCAGCAGCCGCGGACAGGGGTATGGCTACACCTTC.